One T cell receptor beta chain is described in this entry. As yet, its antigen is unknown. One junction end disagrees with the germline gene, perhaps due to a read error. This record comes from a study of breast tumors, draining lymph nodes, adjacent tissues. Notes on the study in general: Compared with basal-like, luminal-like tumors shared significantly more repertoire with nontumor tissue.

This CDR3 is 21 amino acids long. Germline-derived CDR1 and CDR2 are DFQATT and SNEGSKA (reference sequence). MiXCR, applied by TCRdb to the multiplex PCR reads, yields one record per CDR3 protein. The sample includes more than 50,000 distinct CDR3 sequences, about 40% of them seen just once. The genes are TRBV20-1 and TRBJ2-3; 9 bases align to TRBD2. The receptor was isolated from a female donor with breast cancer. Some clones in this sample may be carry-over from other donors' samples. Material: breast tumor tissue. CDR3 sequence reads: CSEVGPPTRRIRLAATDTQYF. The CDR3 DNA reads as TGCAGTGAGGTCGGTCCCCCCACCAGACGGATAAGACTAGCGGCGACAGACACGCAGTATTTT.